The 17 T cell receptor beta chains given below trace back to one sample, sequenced in a study of spatial heterogeneity in lung cancer. Regarding the study as a whole: For expanded intratumoral alpha and beta TCRs, counts tracked tumor mutation counts.

No antigen has been identified for these receptors. TCRdb recomputed calls from the 5' RACE reads with MiXCR, one row per CDR3 protein. The sample lists about 14,000 distinct CDR3 sequences; approximately 4.5% were seen once. This sample's time point: sample taken at primary tumor resection. The specimen was lung tumor tissue, collected at surgery. These receptors all stem from a female donor with early-stage non-small cell lung cancer.

This clonotype was recorded at least ten times. CDR3 in amino acids: CSAREGFRGNTEAFF. The CDR3 DNA sequence: TGCAGTGCTAGAGAGGGGTTCAGGGGGAACACTGAAGCTTTCTTT. The chain recombines TRBV20-1 with TRBJ1-1; D is perhaps TRBD1 (6 bases). Germline CDR1 reads DFQATT; CDR2 reads SNEGSKA (reference sequence). CDR3 size: 15 residues. Trimming took 0 bases from V and 1 from J, leaving 12 bases between them.

This clonotype was picked up many times. The rearrangement joins TRBV3-1 to TRBJ2-7, with D possibly TRBD1 on 5 matching bases. With 3 bases removed from V and 1 base from J, the gap between germline ends came to 25 bases. The CDR3 sequence is 19 residues long. Germline V gene lookup returns CDR1 LGHDT and CDR2 YNNKEL (reference sequence). The CDR3 DNA reads TGTGCCAGCAGCCACCGTCCCGAATGGGGCCTGGGTGGGTCCTACGAGCAGTACTTC. It translates to CASSHRPEWGLGGSYEQYF.

Ten or more counts support this clonotype. J is TRBJ2-2 and V is TRBV20-1; D perhaps matches TRBD1 (6 bases). Germline CDR1 is DFQATT and CDR2 is SNEGSKA (reference sequence). The CDR3 has 14 amino acids. V lost 5 bases to trimming and J lost 0 bases, with 10 bases between them. CDR3 residues: CSAPRQANTGELFF. The CDR3 DNA reads TGCAGTGCTCCAAGACAGGCGAACACCGGGGAGCTGTTTTTT.

This clonotype was detected many times. The V gene is TRBV20-1, the J gene TRBJ1-3; D is possibly TRBD1 (5 bases). The CDR3 contains 15 residues. Germline values: CDR1 DFQATT, CDR2 SNEGSKA (reference sequence). V was trimmed by 3 bases and J by 1 base, leaving 13 bases between them. Here the CDR3 DNA reads TGCAGTGCTAGCCCAGGGTTTAGTTCTGGAAACACCATATATTTT. It encodes CSASPGFSSGNTIYF.

This clonotype was found many times. This chain links TRBV19 with TRBJ1-2, with TRBD1 identical over 9 bases. The germline CDR1 and CDR2 sequences are LNHDA and SQIVND (reference sequence). The CDR3 is made up of 15 amino acids. Trimming cost V 6 bases and J 0 bases; bases outside gene matches: 5. CDR3 coding DNA: TGTGCCAGTAGGAGACAGGGGGACCCTAACTATGGCTACACCTTC. As protein: CASRRQGDPNYGYTF.

The CDR3 DNA sequence: TGCGCCAGCGAGGTCCGGGCGGGGTACTACGAGCAGTACTTC. Protein sequence: CASEVRAGYYEQYF. This rearrangement joins TRBV4-1 to TRBJ2-7; D possibly corresponds to TRBD2 (6 bases). Looked up from germline, CDR1 is MGHRA and CDR2 is YSYEKL. The CDR3 consists of 14 residues. V lost 8 bases and J lost 3, with 17 bases in between.

In this sample, this clonotype turned up many times. The gene calls are TRBV12-3 or TRBV12-4 and TRBJ2-2; 12 nucleotides line up with TRBD2. V shed 7 bases, J shed 6 bases, and the junction held 6 bases outside the gene matches. This CDR3 comprises 15 residues. This chain's CDR3 is CASILAGGQSGELFF. CDR3 DNA: TGTGCCAGCATCCTAGCGGGGGGGCAGTCCGGGGAGCTGTTTTTT.

The chain joins TRBV7-2 to TRBJ2-1; possibly TRBD1 or TRBD2 for D (5 bases each). V shed 0 bases and J shed 0 bases, with 6 bases lying between them. The CDR3 covers 15 residues. The germline gives CDR1 SGHTA, CDR2 FQGNSA. CDR3 region: CASSLAGVSYNEQFF. CDR3 nucleotide sequence: TGTGCCAGCAGCTTAGCGGGGGTCTCCTACAATGAGCAGTTCTTC.

This sequence joins TRBV4-3 and TRBJ1-4, with 9 bases identical to TRBD1. The CDR3 runs to 15 residues. Germline V gene lookup returns CDR1 LGHNA and CDR2 YSLEER. V lost 0 bases to trimming and J lost 8 bases; unmatched junction nucleotides: 4. CDR3 amino acids: CASSQEAGTGEKLFF. The CDR3 DNA reads as TGCGCCAGCAGCCAAGAAGCAGGGACAGGGGAAAAACTGTTTTTT.

Within the sample, this clonotype is medium-sized. The chain recombines TRBV24-1 with TRBJ2-1, with 8 nucleotides matching TRBD1. V shed 6 bases, J shed 8 bases, and the junction held 11 bases outside the gene matches. Germline V CDR1 and CDR2: KGHDR, SFDVKD. The CDR3 is made up of 15 amino acids. The CDR3 DNA reads TGTGCCACCAGTACGGGGCAGGGGGCCTTCGATGAGCAGTTCTTC. Amino acids: CATSTGQGAFDEQFF.

This clonotype was detected only a few times. The chain joins TRBV20-1 to TRBJ2-3, with 9 bases that match TRBD2. The germline V gene encodes CDR1 DFQATT and CDR2 SNEGSKA (reference sequence). The length of the CDR3 is 17 residues. V shed 2 bases, J shed 3 bases, and the junction held 12 bases outside the gene matches. CDR3 sequence reads: CSARSFGRGGRTDTQYF. The CDR3 coding sequence is TGCAGTGCTAGATCATTCGGGCGGGGGGGCCGGACAGATACGCAGTATTTT.

The chain uses TRBV4-2 and TRBJ1-5; D is possibly TRBD1 (5 bases). Germline CDR1 reads LGHNA; CDR2 reads YNFKEQ. This CDR3 has 15 residues. V was cut by 3 bases and J by 5 bases, with 14 bases left in between. The CDR3 spells CASSQEYRGHQPQHF. In DNA form, the CDR3 reads TGTGCCAGCAGCCAGGAATACCGGGGCCATCAGCCCCAGCATTTT.

This clonotype appeared many times. This CDR3 is CSAPTTSSGRDTQYF. The CDR3 coding sequence is TGCAGTGCTCCGACGACTAGTAGTGGTCGGGATACGCAGTATTTT. This chain links TRBV20-1 with TRBJ2-3; D might be TRBD2 (6 bases). This CDR3 contains 15 residues. V was trimmed by 5 bases and J by 6 bases, leaving 21 bases between them. The germline V gene encodes CDR1 DFQATT and CDR2 SNEGSKA (reference sequence).

This clonotype was found many times. The chain carries TRBV4-2 and TRBJ2-7; TRBD2 matches at 8 bases. Trimming removed 6 bases from V and 1 base from J; junction bases left unmatched: 5. This CDR3 is built from 14 residues. Germline V gene sequence: CDR1 LGHNA, CDR2 YNFKEQ. The CDR3 DNA reads TGTGCCAGCAGGAGCTTAGCGGGGTCCTACGAGCAGTACTTC. It codes for CASRSLAGSYEQYF.

There are a few counts of this clonotype. The V and J genes are TRBV2 and TRBJ2-3, with a possible D match to TRBD2 (5 bases). The germline V gene has CDR1 SNHLY and CDR2 FYNNEI. This CDR3 has 13 residues. Deletions cut 4 bases from V and 10 bases from J, with 15 bases between. CDR3 nucleotide sequence: TGTGCCAGCAGTGTTTCCGCCGGGATTGCGCAGTATTTT. This sequence encodes CASSVSAGIAQYF.

This clonotype showed up many times. The J gene is TRBJ1-5, the V gene TRBV3-1; D call uncertain. The CDR3 length is 14 residues. With 4 bases removed from V and 6 bases from J, the gap between germline ends came to 13 bases. Germline V CDR1 and CDR2: LGHDT, YNNKEL (reference sequence). The CDR3, as DNA: TGTGCCAGCAGCCCCCAATGGGGAAGTCAGCCCCAGCATTTT. Protein: CASSPQWGSQPQHF.

This clonotype was found many times. The rearrangement joins TRBV5-8 to TRBJ1-1; possibly TRBD1 for D (5 bases). CDR1 is SGHTS, CDR2 YDEGEE, per germline. Trimming pared 0 bases from V and 0 bases from J, leaving 9 bases between. CDR3 size: 15 residues. Written as DNA, the CDR3 is TGTGCCAGCAGCTTGGTCACGACAGTGAACACTGAAGCTTTCTTT. Its protein product is CASSLVTTVNTEAFF.